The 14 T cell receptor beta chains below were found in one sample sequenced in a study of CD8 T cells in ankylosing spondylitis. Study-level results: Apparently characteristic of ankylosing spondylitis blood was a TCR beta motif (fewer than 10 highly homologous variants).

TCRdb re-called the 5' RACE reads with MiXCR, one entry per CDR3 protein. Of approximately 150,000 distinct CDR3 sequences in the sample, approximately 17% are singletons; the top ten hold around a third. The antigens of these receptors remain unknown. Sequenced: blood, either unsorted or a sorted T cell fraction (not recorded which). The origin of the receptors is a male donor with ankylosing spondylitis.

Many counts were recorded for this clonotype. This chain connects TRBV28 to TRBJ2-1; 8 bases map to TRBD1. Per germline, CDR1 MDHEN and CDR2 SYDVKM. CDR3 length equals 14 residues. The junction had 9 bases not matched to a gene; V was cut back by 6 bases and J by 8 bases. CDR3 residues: CASRPNRGFHEQFF. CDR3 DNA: TGTGCCAGCAGACCTAACAGGGGGTTTCATGAGCAGTTCTTC.

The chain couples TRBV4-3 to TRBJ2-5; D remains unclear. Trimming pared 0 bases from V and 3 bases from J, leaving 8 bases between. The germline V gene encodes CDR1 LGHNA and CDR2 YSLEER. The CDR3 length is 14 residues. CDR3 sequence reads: CASSQDYIEETQYF. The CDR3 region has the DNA TGCGCCAGCAGCCAAGATTATATAGAAGAGACCCAGTACTTC.

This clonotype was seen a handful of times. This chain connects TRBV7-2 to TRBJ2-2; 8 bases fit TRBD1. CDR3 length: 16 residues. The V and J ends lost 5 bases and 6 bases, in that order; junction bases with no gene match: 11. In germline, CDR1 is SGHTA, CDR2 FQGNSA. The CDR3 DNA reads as TGTGCCAGCAGCAAACAGGGGGGTTTTAAATCCGGGGAGCTGTTTTTT. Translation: CASSKQGGFKSGELFF.

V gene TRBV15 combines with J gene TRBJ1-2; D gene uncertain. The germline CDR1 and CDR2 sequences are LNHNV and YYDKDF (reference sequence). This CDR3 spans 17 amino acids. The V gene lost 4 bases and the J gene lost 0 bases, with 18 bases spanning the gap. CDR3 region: CATSNLPGRDPNYGYTF. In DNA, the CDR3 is TGTGCCACCAGCAACCTCCCCGGCAGAGACCCTAACTATGGCTACACCTTC. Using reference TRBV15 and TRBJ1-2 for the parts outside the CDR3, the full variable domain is DAMVIQNPRYQVTQFGKPVTLSCSQTLNHNVMYWYQQKSSQAPKLLFHYYDKDFNNEADTPDNFQSRRPNTSFCFLDIRSPGLGDTAMYLCATSNLPGRDPNYGYTFGSGTRLTVV.

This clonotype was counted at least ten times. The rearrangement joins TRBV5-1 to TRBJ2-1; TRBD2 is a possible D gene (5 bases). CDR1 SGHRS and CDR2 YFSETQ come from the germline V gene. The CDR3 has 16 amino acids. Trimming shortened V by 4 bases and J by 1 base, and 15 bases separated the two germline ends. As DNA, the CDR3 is TGCGCCAGCAGCCAGGAGAGGGAAAATTCCTACAATGAGCAGTTCTTC. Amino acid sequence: CASSQERENSYNEQFF.

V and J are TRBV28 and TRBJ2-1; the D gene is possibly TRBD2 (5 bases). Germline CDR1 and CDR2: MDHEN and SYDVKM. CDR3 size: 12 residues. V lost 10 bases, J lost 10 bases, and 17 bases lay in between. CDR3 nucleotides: TGTGCCACCCGAGGACCCTCGGGAGAGCAGTTCTTC. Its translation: CATRGPSGEQFF.

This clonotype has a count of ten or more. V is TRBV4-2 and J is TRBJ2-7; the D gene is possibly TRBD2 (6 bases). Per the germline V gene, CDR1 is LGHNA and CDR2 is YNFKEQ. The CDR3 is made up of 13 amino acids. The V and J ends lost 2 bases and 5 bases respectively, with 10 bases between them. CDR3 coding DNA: TGTGCCAGCAGCCAATACGGGAGCCACGAGCAGTACTTC. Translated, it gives CASSQYGSHEQYF.

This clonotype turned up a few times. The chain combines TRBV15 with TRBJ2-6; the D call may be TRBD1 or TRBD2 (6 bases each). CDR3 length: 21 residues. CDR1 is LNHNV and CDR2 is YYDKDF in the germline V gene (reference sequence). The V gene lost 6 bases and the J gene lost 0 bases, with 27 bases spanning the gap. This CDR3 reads CATSIPRGRSMPTSGANVLTF. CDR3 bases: TGTGCCACCAGTATACCCCGGGGGCGGTCCATGCCGACCTCTGGGGCCAACGTCCTGACTTTC.

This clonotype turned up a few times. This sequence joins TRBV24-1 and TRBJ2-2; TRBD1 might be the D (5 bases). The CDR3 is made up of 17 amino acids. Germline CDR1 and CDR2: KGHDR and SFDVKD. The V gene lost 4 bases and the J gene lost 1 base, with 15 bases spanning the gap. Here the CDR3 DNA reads TGTGCCACCAGTGACGGACACGGCGTGGGGAACACCGGGGAGCTGTTTTTT. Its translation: CATSDGHGVGNTGELFF.

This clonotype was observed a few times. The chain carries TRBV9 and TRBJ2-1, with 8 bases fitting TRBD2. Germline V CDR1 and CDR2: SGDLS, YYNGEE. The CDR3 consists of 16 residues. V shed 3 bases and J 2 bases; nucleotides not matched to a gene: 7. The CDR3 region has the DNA TGTGCCAGCAGCGCCACCGGACTAGCTCCCTACAATGAGCAGTTCTTC. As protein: CASSATGLAPYNEQFF.

CDR3 bases: TGTGCCAGGGGTGGGAGTGAGCAGTTCTTC. It specifies CARGGSEQFF. The V call is TRBV6-5, the J call TRBJ2-1; a possible D gene is TRBD2 (5 bases). The CDR3 runs 10 residues. Germline CDR1 reads MNHEY; CDR2 reads SVGAGI. The ends were cut back, 9 bases at V and 9 bases at J, with 9 bases in the middle.

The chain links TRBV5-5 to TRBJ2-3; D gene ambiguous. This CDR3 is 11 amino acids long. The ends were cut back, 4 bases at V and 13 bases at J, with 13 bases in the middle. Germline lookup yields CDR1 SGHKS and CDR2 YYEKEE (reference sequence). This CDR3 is CASSLDVTEYF. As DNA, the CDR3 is TGTGCCAGCAGCCTCGACGTCACCGAGTATTTT.

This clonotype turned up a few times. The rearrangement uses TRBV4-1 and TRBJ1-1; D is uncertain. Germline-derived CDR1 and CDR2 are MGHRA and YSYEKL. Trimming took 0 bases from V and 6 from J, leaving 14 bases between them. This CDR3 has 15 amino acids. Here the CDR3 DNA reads TGCGCCAGCAGCCAAGATGTCCGGGAGTCGGCTGAAGCTTTCTTT. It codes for CASSQDVRESAEAFF.

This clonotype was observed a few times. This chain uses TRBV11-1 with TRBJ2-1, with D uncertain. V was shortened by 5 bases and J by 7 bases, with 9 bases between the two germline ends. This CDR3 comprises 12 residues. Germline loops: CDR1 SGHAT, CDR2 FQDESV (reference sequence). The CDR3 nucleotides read TGTGCCAGCAGCCAAGAACAGAATGAGCAGTTCTTC. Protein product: CASSQEQNEQFF.